A single sample gave rise to the 25 T cell receptor beta chains below, sequenced in a study of CD8 T cells in Susac syndrome. RNA, at about 0.5 to 1 ug, was reverse transcribed with random hexamers. TCRdb reanalysed the immunoSEQ multiplex PCR reads using MiXCR and keeps one entry per CDR3 protein. Of 200,000 to 250,000 distinct CDR3 sequences listed, about 95% were seen once; the top ten hold 0.075% to 0.095%. The sample comprised CD4+ T cells from PBMCs. These TCRs come from a human donor with multiple sclerosis.

The chain uses TRBV30 and TRBJ2-1; TRBD2 agrees at 10 bases. The trim removed 6 bases at V and 0 bases at J, leaving 8 bases unmatched. CDR1 GTSNPN and CDR2 SVGIG come from the germline V gene (reference sequence). This CDR3 contains 16 residues. CDR3 in DNA: TGTGCCTGTCCGACTAGCGGGTCTAGCTCCTACAATGAGCAGTTCTTC. Translating it yields CACPTSGSSSYNEQFF.

The chain uses TRBV5-1 and TRBJ2-1; a weak D match, TRBD2 (6 bases). The germline V gene has CDR1 SGHRS and CDR2 YFSETQ. The germline V and J ends were trimmed by 5 bases and 14 bases, with 23 bases remaining between them. This CDR3 comprises 14 residues. The CDR3, as DNA: TGCGCCAGCAGTTCAGAAACAGGTAGACTAGAGGAGTTCTTC. It yields the protein CASSSETGRLEEFF. Together with reference TRBV5-1 and TRBJ2-1, the CDR3 gives the full variable domain: KAGVTQTPRYLIKTRGQQVTLSCSPISGHRSVSWYQQTPGQGLQFLFEYFSETQRNKGNFPGRFSGRQFSNSRSEMNVSTLELGDSALYLCASSSETGRLEEFFGPGTRLTVL.

The gene calls are TRBV7-9 and TRBJ1-1; D is possibly TRBD1 (5 bases). CDR1 SEHNR and CDR2 FQNEAQ come from the germline V gene (reference sequence). The CDR3 runs 14 residues. Trimming pared 4 bases from V and 4 bases from J, leaving 13 bases between. The CDR3 sequence is CASSSAGTGTEAFF. CDR3 in DNA: TGTGCCAGCAGCTCAGCAGGGACGGGCACTGAAGCTTTCTTT.

This sequence joins TRBV20-1 and TRBJ1-2; D is unresolved. V was trimmed by 5 bases and J by 8 bases, leaving 15 bases between them. The V gene's germline CDR1 is DFQATT and CDR2 SNEGSKA (reference sequence). CDR3 length: 12 residues. CDR3 loop: CSAPARNGGYTF. CDR3 nucleotide sequence: TGCAGTGCTCCCGCCAGGAATGGGGGCTACACCTTC.

The rearrangement links TRBV7-3 to TRBJ1-3, with D possibly TRBD1 on 5 matching bases. The CDR3 totals 15 residues. The germline V and J ends were trimmed by 4 bases and 4 bases, with 14 bases remaining between them. Germline V CDR1 and CDR2: SGHTA, FQGTGA. The CDR3: CASSSNPGRGNTIYF. The CDR3 nucleotides are TGTGCCAGCAGCTCAAATCCGGGACGAGGAAACACCATATATTTT.

The rearrangement links TRBV29-1 to TRBJ2-1; 8 nucleotides match TRBD1. The CDR3 is 14 residues long. Trimming took 5 bases from V and 7 from J; bases not matched to a gene: 10. Germline V gene data show CDR1 as SQVTM and CDR2 as ANQGSEA. The CDR3 DNA is TGCAGCGTTAAGGACAGGGCCCATAATAATGAGCAGTTCTTC. This sequence encodes CSVKDRAHNNEQFF.

V and J are TRBV11-3 and TRBJ2-2; D is possibly TRBD2 (7 bases). Looked up from germline, CDR1 is SGHNT and CDR2 is YENEEA. The CDR3 contains 15 residues. Trimming stripped 5 bases from V and 5 bases from J, with 15 bases between. This CDR3 reads CASSRGGGRTGELFF. The DNA for the CDR3 is TGTGCCAGCAGCCGGGGAGGGGGACGTACCGGGGAGCTGTTTTTT.

The rearrangement joins TRBV4-2 to TRBJ2-3; D tentatively reads TRBD1 or TRBD2 (5 bases each). The length of the CDR3 is 18 residues. The germline gives CDR1 LGHNA, CDR2 YNFKEQ. Trimming cost V 1 base and J 2 bases, with 19 bases left between them. CDR3 protein: CASSQGSSGASITDTQYF. CDR3 DNA: TGTGCCAGCAGCCAAGGGTCTTCCGGGGCGTCGATCACAGATACGCAGTATTTT.

The rearrangement joins TRBV20-1 to TRBJ2-7; 9 nucleotides match TRBD2. After removal of 7 bases from V and 2 bases from J, the junction contained 6 bases not matched to a gene. CDR1 DFQATT and CDR2 SNEGSKA come from the germline V gene (reference sequence). This CDR3 region has 13 residues. CDR3 sequence: CSGSLAGTYEQYF. CDR3 DNA sequence: TGCAGTGGTTCACTAGCGGGTACCTACGAGCAGTACTTC.

The chain has TRBV9 and TRBJ1-6; D gene uncertain. This CDR3 contains 15 residues. Deletions cut 2 bases from V and 9 bases from J, with 15 bases between. Looked up from germline, CDR1 is SGDLS and CDR2 is YYNGEE. For the CDR3, the DNA is TGTGCCAGCAGCGTCGGCCGAACCGGAGGTTCACCCCTCCACTTT. Translation gives CASSVGRTGGSPLHF.

The chain uses TRBV27 and TRBJ2-1; 10 bases line up with TRBD2. There are 16 residues in the CDR3. The germline CDR1 and CDR2 sequences are MNHEY and SMNVEV (reference sequence). J gave up 2 bases and V 5 bases, and 6 bases lay outside the gene matches. CDR3 in DNA: TGTGCCAGCAGTCCGCTAGCGGGAGTTACCTACAATGAGCAGTTCTTC. Amino acids: CASSPLAGVTYNEQFF.

The rearrangement links TRBV7-6 to TRBJ2-5; TRBD2 agrees at 11 bases. This CDR3 contains 16 residues. Germline CDR1 reads SGHVS; CDR2 reads FNYEAQ. V lost 5 bases and J lost 4; bases outside the gene matches: 9. CDR3 loop: CASSALLAGAGETQYF. The CDR3, as DNA: TGTGCCAGCAGCGCCTTACTAGCGGGAGCTGGAGAGACCCAGTACTTC. The entire variable domain, with the rest obtained from reference TRBV7-6 and TRBJ2-5, is as follows: GAGVSQSPRYKVTKRGQDVALRCDPISGHVSLYWYRQALGQGPEFLTYFNYEAQQDKSGLPNDRFSAERPEGSISTLTIQRTEQRDSAMYRCASSALLAGAGETQYFGPGTRLLVL.

The chain links TRBV18 to TRBJ2-5; TRBD2 is a possible D gene (6 bases). Trimming cost V 1 base and J 3 bases, with 15 bases left between them. Germline CDR1 reads KGHSH; CDR2 reads LQKENI. The CDR3 runs to 16 residues. For the CDR3, the DNA is TGTGCCAGCTCACCACTGTTCCGGGAGCGTAAAGAGACCCAGTACTTC. Translated: CASSPLFRERKETQYF.

CDR3 sequence reads: CASSWFTGAYEQYF. For the CDR3, the DNA is TGTGCCAGCAGTTGGTTTACAGGTGCCTACGAGCAGTACTTC. The J gene is TRBJ2-7, the V gene TRBV12-3 or TRBV12-4, with D perhaps matching TRBD1 (5 bases). V was clipped by 4 bases and J by 2 bases, with 12 bases between them. The CDR3 runs to 14 residues.

The chain employs TRBV7-2 and TRBJ2-3; D might be TRBD2 (6 bases). The CDR3 extends over 16 amino acids. V lost 4 bases and J lost 4, with 18 bases in between. Looked up from germline, CDR1 is SGHTA and CDR2 is FQGNSA. The CDR3 nucleotides are TGTGCCAGCAGCTGGGCCGCGTCGGGGGTGGCAGATACGCAGTATTTT. Translation: CASSWAASGVADTQYF.

The chain carries TRBV5-1 and TRBJ2-1; tentative D call: TRBD2 (6 bases). The CDR3 has 15 amino acids. CDR1 SGHRS and CDR2 YFSETQ come from the germline V gene. V lost 5 bases and J 0 bases, leaving 12 bases between the germline ends. In DNA form, the CDR3 reads TGCGCCAGCAGAACGGCGGGGCCCTCCTACAATGAGCAGTTCTTC. Protein sequence: CASRTAGPSYNEQFF.

The chain's CDR3 is CASSPRAFADTQYF. Here the CDR3 DNA reads TGTGCCAGCAGCCCCCGGGCTTTTGCAGATACGCAGTATTTT. This chain links TRBV3-1 with TRBJ2-3, with D unresolved. V lost 4 bases to trimming and J lost 4 bases, with 12 bases between them. The CDR3 runs to 14 residues. Germline values: CDR1 LGHDT, CDR2 YNNKEL (reference sequence).

V is TRBV5-1 and J is TRBJ1-5; no firm D call. Germline CDR1 is SGHRS and CDR2 is YFSETQ. The V end lost 4 bases, the J end lost 3 bases, and 11 bases lay between the germline ends. The CDR3 spans 14 residues. CDR3 sequence reads: CASSKGPLNQPQHF. The CDR3 DNA sequence: TGCGCCAGCAGCAAAGGACCACTCAATCAGCCCCAGCATTTT.

CDR3 sequence (DNA): TGTGCCAGCAGCTTGAACAGGGCACGAGGCTACACCTTC. As protein: CASSLNRARGYTF. The rearrangement links TRBV5-6 to TRBJ1-2, with D perhaps TRBD1 (6 bases). The CDR3 is 13 amino acids. With 1 base removed from V and 8 bases from J, the gap between germline ends came to 12 bases. The germline gives CDR1 SGHDT, CDR2 YYEEEE.

The J gene is TRBJ2-1, the V gene TRBV4-2; D is unresolved. The CDR3 loop spans 16 amino acids. V was shortened by 0 bases and J by 0 bases, with 9 bases between the two germline ends. In germline, CDR1 is LGHNA, CDR2 YNFKEQ. This CDR3 reads CASSQESRSSYNEQFF. The CDR3 nucleotides are TGTGCCAGCAGCCAAGAAAGCAGGAGCTCCTACAATGAGCAGTTCTTC.

This clonotype was recorded once. The chain carries TRBV4-1 and TRBJ2-2; TRBD2 agrees at 7 bases. The V gene's germline CDR1 is MGHRA and CDR2 YSYEKL. CDR3 length: 17 residues. The V gene end was trimmed by 4 bases and the J gene end by 4 bases; junction bases not matched to a gene: 12. CDR3 residues: CASSLKEAGATTGELFF. DNA for the CDR3: TGCGCCAGCAGCCTCAAAGAGGCGGGAGCCACCACCGGGGAGCTGTTTTTT.

The chain is built from TRBV2 and TRBJ1-5, with D uncertain. Trimming removed 4 bases from V and 10 bases from J, with 11 bases in between. CDR3 size: 12 residues. CDR1 and CDR2 (germline): SNHLY, FYNNEI. The CDR3: CASSGLGLPQHF. As DNA, the CDR3 is TGTGCCAGCAGTGGTTTGGGGTTACCCCAGCATTTT.

The chain recombines TRBV28 with TRBJ1-2; D is undetermined. Germline V CDR1 and CDR2: MDHEN, SYDVKM. V shed 4 bases and J shed 6 bases, with 6 bases lying between them. The CDR3 has 11 residues. CDR3 residues: CASSSDHGYTF. The DNA of the CDR3 is TGTGCCAGCAGTTCAGATCATGGCTACACCTTC.

This chain uses TRBV20-1 with TRBJ1-1, with 8 bases identical to TRBD1. Germline-derived CDR1 and CDR2 are DFQATT and SNEGSKA (reference sequence). V was pared by 2 bases and J by 3 bases, with 2 bases of the junction left unmatched. The CDR3 is made up of 13 amino acids. The CDR3 coding sequence is TGCAGTGCTAGACAGGGGGCGGACACTGAAGCTTTCTTT. Its protein product is CSARQGADTEAFF.

The chain links TRBV29-1 to TRBJ1-2; tentative D call: TRBD1 (6 bases). The length of the CDR3 is 12 residues. The germline V and J ends were trimmed by 4 bases and 4 bases, with 10 bases remaining between them. CDR1 and CDR2 from the germline V gene are SQVTM and ANQGSEA. For the CDR3, the DNA is TGCAGCGTTGTGGGGGGCGCCTATGGCTACACCTTC. Protein: CSVVGGAYGYTF.